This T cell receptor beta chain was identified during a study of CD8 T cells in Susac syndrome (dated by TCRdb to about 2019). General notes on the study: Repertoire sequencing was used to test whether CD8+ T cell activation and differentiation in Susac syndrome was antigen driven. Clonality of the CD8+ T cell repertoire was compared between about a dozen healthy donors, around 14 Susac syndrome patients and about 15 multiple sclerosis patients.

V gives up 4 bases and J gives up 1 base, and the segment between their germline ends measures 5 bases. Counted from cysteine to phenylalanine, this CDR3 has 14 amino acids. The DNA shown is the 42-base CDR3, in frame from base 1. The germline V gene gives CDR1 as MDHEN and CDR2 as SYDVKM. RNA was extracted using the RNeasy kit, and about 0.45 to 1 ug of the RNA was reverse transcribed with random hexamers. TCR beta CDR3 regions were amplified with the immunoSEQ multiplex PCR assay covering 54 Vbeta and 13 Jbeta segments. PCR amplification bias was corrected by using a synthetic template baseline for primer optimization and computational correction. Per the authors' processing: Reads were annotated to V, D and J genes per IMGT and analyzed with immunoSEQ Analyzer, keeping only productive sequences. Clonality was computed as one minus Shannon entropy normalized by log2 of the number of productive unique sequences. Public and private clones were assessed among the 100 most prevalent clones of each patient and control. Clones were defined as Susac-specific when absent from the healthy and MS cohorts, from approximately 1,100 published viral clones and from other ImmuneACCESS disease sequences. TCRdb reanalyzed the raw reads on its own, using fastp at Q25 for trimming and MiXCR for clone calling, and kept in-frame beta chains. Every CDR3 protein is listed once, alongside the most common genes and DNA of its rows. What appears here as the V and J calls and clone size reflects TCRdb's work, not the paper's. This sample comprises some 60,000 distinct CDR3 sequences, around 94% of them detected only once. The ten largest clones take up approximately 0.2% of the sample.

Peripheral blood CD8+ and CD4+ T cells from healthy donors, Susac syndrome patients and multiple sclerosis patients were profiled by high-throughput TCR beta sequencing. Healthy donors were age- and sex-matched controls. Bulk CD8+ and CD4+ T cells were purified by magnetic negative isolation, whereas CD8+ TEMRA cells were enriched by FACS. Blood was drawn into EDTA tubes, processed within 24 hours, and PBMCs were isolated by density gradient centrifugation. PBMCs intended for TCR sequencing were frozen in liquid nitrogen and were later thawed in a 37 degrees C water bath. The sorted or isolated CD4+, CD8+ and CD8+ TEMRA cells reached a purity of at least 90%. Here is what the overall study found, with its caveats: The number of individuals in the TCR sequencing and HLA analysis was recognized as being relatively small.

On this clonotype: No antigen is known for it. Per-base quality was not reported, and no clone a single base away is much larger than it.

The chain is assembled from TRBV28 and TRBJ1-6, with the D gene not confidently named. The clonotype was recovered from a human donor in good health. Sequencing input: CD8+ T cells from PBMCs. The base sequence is TGTGCCAGCAGTTCGTTGTCCTATAATTCACCCCTCCACTTT. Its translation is CASSSLSYNSPLHF.